These 8 T cell receptor beta chains were all obtained from the same sample, sequenced in a study of a mutant IDH1 vaccine in newly diagnosed glioma. These TCRs' antigens remain unknown. Clones were sequenced by immunoSEQ multiplex PCR, and TCRdb holds only the in-frame ones, with some missing. The sample lists 100,000 to 150,000 clones, around 80% occurring once. Time point described: week 11, during vaccination. Vaccinated patients received 300 ug of mutant IDH1 20-mer peptide per dose, with topical imiquimod. The specimen was PBMCs, collected from a glioma patient whose treatment included an IDH1 peptide vaccine. The receptors here all came from a man aged 40-49 years with glioma.

This clone appeared a few times. The CDR3: CASSQDSWGRAGYTF. For the CDR3, the DNA is TGCGCCAGCAGCCAAGATTCGTGGGGCAGGGCAGGCTACACCTTC. The chain joins TRBV4-3 to TRBJ1-2; possible D gene TRBD1, 5 bases. Germline values: CDR1 LGHNA, CDR2 YSLEER. V was clipped by 0 bases and J by 8 bases, with 16 bases between them. CDR3 length: 15 amino acids.

The V and J genes are TRBV18 and TRBJ2-5; possible D gene TRBD2, 5 bases. The germline CDR1 and CDR2 sequences are KGHSH and LQKENI. This CDR3 has 17 amino acids. V lost 2 bases to trimming and J lost 4 bases, with 20 bases between them. Here the CDR3 reads CASSPSRRGRLVETQYF. The CDR3 coding sequence is TGTGCCAGCTCACCATCCCGGAGAGGGCGGCTTGTAGAGACCCAGTACTTC.

Written as DNA, the CDR3 is TGTGCCAGCGTTCGAGGGAGAGATTACTACAATGAGCAGTTCTTC. Its protein is CASVRGRDYYNEQFF. The V and J genes are TRBV25-1 and TRBJ2-1, with D maybe TRBD2 (5 bases). CDR3 length: 15 amino acids. V lost 8 bases and J 3 bases, leaving 17 bases between the germline ends. CDR1 is MGHDK and CDR2 is SYGVNS in the germline V gene.

The rearrangement uses TRBV9 and TRBJ1-1; D remains ambiguous. Trimming removed 0 bases at V and 6 bases at J, with 9 bases between. The germline gives CDR1 SGDLS, CDR2 YYNGEE. The CDR3 covers 13 residues. CDR3 nucleotide sequence: TGTGCCAGCAGCGTAGGCACGGGCCCTGAAGCTTTCTTT. It codes for CASSVGTGPEAFF.

The chain combines TRBV4-3 with TRBJ1-6; 7 nucleotides agree with TRBD1. The germline CDR1 and CDR2 sequences are LGHNA and YSLEER. V lost 1 base and J lost 4; bases outside the gene matches: 4. The CDR3 consists of 16 residues. In nucleotides, the CDR3 is TGCGCCAGCAGCCAAGCGAGGGGACAGTATAATTCACCCCTCCACTTT. Translation: CASSQARGQYNSPLHF.

The chain is built from TRBV7-2 and TRBJ2-7; TRBD1 is a possible D gene (6 bases). Trimming removed 3 bases from V and 4 bases from J, with 10 bases in between. The CDR3 is made up of 13 amino acids. Germline CDR1 is SGHTA and CDR2 is FQGNSA. The CDR3 sequence: CASSFAQGYEQYF. As DNA, the CDR3 is TGTGCCAGCAGCTTCGCACAGGGATACGAGCAGTACTTC.

V and J are TRBV7-2 and TRBJ2-2; a possible D gene is TRBD2 (6 bases). The V gene's germline CDR1 is SGHTA and CDR2 FQGNSA. Trimming took 8 bases from V and 0 from J, leaving 16 bases between them. The CDR3 runs 16 residues. The DNA of the CDR3 is TGTGCCAGCGTTTTGGGGCCGGGAGCGAACACCGGGGAGCTGTTTTTT. Its translation: CASVLGPGANTGELFF.

Only one count was recorded for this clone. CDR3 nucleotide sequence: TGTGCCAGCAGTGGGAGCGGAATAAACATTCAGTACTTC. Its protein product is CASSGSGINIQYF. J is TRBJ2-4 and V is TRBV2, with D perhaps TRBD2 (5 bases). This CDR3 spans 13 amino acids. V lost 4 bases and J lost 6, with 10 bases in between. In germline, CDR1 is SNHLY, CDR2 FYNNEI.